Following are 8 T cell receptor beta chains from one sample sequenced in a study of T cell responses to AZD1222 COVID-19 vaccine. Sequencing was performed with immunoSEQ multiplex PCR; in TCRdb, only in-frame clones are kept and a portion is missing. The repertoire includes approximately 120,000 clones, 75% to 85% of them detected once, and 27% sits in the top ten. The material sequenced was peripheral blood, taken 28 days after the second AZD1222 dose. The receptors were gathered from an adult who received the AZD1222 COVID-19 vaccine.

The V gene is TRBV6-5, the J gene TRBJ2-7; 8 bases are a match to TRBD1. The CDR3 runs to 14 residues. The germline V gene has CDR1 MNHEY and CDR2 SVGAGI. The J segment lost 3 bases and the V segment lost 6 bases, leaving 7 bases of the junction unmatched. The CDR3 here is CASSRTGSRYEQYF. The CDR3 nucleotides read TGTGCCAGCAGCCGGACAGGGAGTCGCTACGAGCAGTACTTC.

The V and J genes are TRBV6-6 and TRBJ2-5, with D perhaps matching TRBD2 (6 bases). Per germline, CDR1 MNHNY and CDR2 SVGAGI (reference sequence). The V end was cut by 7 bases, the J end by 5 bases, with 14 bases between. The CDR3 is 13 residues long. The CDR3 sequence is CASTGGSLETQYF. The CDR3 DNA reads TGTGCCAGCACCGGGGGTTCGCTTGAGACCCAGTACTTC.

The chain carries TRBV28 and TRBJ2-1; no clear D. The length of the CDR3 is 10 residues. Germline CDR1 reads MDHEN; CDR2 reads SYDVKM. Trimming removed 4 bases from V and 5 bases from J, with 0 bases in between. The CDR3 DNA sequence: TGTGCCAGCAGTTACAATGAGCAGTTCTTC. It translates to CASSYNEQFF.

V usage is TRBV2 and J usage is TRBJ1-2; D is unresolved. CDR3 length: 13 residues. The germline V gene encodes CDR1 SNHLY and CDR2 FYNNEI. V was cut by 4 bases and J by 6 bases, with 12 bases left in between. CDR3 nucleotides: TGTGCCAGCAGTGTAAGGCAGTGGGATGGCTACACCTTC. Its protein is CASSVRQWDGYTF.

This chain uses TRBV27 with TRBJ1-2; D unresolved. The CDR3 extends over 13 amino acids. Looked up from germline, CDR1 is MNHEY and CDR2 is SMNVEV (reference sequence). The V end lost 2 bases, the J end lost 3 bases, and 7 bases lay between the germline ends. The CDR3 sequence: CASSLRQHYGYTF. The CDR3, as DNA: TGTGCCAGCAGTTTAAGGCAGCACTATGGCTACACCTTC.

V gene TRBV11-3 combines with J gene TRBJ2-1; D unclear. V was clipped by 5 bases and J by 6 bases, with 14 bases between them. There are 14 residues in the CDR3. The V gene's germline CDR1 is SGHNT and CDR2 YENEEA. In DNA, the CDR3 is TGTGCCAGCAGCCCCACGTGGACCACCAATGAGCAGTTCTTC. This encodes CASSPTWTTNEQFF.

The CDR3 here is CASSSNRGYGYTF. DNA of the CDR3: TGCGCCAGCAGTTCAAACAGGGGCTATGGCTACACCTTC. V and J are TRBV10-2 and TRBJ1-2; the match to TRBD1 covers 7 bases. CDR3 length: 13 amino acids. Per germline, CDR1 WSHSY and CDR2 SAAADI. With V trimmed by 5 bases and J by 4 bases, 4 bases remained unmatched.

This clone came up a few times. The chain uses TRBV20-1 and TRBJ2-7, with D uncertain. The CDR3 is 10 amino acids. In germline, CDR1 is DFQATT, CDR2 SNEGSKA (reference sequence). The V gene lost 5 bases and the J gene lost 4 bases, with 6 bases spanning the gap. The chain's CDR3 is CSALRYEQYF. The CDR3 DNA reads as TGCAGTGCTCTCCGATACGAGCAGTACTTC.